The clone carrying this T cell receptor beta chain has at least ten counts. Its antigen is currently unknown. Patients were excluded because of uncontrolled infection, other autoimmune disease, pregnancy or lactation. This specimen belongs to a study of T cells in Graves' hyperthyroidism and ophthalmopathy. About the research overall: The blood sample was taken at first diagnosis, before treatment began.

Overall study findings and caveats: Model output signaled ophthalmopathy a median roughly 6 months ahead of onset.

It was RNA transcripts that yielded the amplified TCR beta CDR3 regions. The HTBI set primed first-round TCR CDR3 RT-PCR. TCRdb passed the multiplex PCR reads through MiXCR, listing each CDR3 protein once. This repertoire shows under 350,000 distinct CDR3 sequences, about 13% found once; its top ten account for roughly 7.9%. The germline gives CDR1 SGHRS, CDR2 YFSETQ. Deletions cut 3 bases from V and 5 bases from J, with 13 bases between. The CDR3 loop spans 14 amino acids. The chain carries TRBV5-1 and TRBJ2-3; D is perhaps TRBD2 (5 bases). Sequenced input: blood. The sequence came from a woman in her forties with Graves' hyperthyroidism. The CDR3 is CASSSGSEGDTQYF. The CDR3 bases are TGCGCCAGCAGCTCGGGTAGCGAGGGAGATACGCAGTATTTT.